One sample yielded the 29 T cell receptor beta chains listed below, sequenced in a study of blood T cell repertoires in COVID-19. Sequencing was performed with immunoSEQ multiplex PCR; in TCRdb, only in-frame clones are kept and a portion is missing. The top ten clones hold around 13% of a sample with around 290,000 clones, around nine tenths of them seen once. Sequencing was carried out using peripheral blood. All receptors come from a woman aged 70 to 79 with COVID-19, enrolled during active disease.

The CDR3 DNA reads TGTGCCACCAGTAACGGGGGAGGAGGTCCAGATACGCAGTATTTT. Amino acids: CATSNGGGGPDTQYF. V usage is TRBV24-1 and J usage is TRBJ2-3, with a weak D call TRBD2 (6 bases). The CDR3 length is 15 residues. Germline V gene data show CDR1 as KGHDR and CDR2 as SFDVKD. Trimming left V 6 bases short and J 4 bases short, with 16 bases between.

V is TRBV6-5 and J is TRBJ2-1; TRBD2 matches 10 bases. With V trimmed by 6 bases and J by 6 bases, 8 bases remained unmatched. CDR1 and CDR2 (germline): MNHEY, SVGAGI. The length of the CDR3 is 15 residues. The CDR3 coding sequence is TGTGCCAGCAGCTCTAGCGGGGGTACTGGCAATGAGCAGTTCTTC. Amino acid sequence: CASSSSGGTGNEQFF.

This clone was seen a single time. The V gene is TRBV9, the J gene TRBJ2-1, with D possibly matching TRBD2 (5 bases). Trimming took 4 bases from V and 6 from J, leaving 17 bases between them. The germline gives CDR1 SGDLS, CDR2 YYNGEE. CDR3 length: 15 residues. CDR3 loop: CASSYQATGSNEQFF. The CDR3 region has the DNA TGTGCCAGCAGCTACCAGGCCACGGGGTCCAATGAGCAGTTCTTC.

The genes are TRBV24-1 and TRBJ2-3, with 7 positions matching TRBD2. The germline V gene has CDR1 KGHDR and CDR2 SFDVKD. This CDR3 region has 14 residues. The V and J ends lost 6 bases and 6 bases, in that order; junction bases with no gene match: 8. The CDR3 nucleotides are TGTGCCACCAGTAACGTCCGGGGGGACGATACGCAGTATTTT. This encodes CATSNVRGDDTQYF.

The V gene is TRBV30, the J gene TRBJ1-2, with TRBD1 as a possible D gene (6 bases). The CDR3 extends over 13 amino acids. V gave up 3 bases and J gave up 4 bases, with 12 bases separating them. CDR1 is GTSNPN and CDR2 is SVGIG in the germline V gene (reference sequence). The CDR3 coding sequence is TGTGCCTGGAGGACCTCGGACAGCTATGGCTACACCTTC. Protein product: CAWRTSDSYGYTF. Full variable domain (outside the CDR3, taken from reference TRBV30 and TRBJ1-2): SQTIHQWPATLVQPVGSPLSLECTVEGTSNPNLYWYRQAAGRGLQLLFYSVGIGQISSEVPQNLSASRPQDRQFILSSKKLLLSDSGFYLCAWRTSDSYGYTFGSGTRLTVV.

This rearrangement joins TRBV5-1 to TRBJ1-2; 8 bases map to TRBD1. The CDR3 is 16 amino acids. V trimming: 3 bases; J trimming: 3 bases; junction bases outside the gene matches: 10. The V gene's germline CDR1 is SGHRS and CDR2 YFSETQ. The CDR3 sequence is CASSSVVSGGDYGYTF. For the CDR3, the DNA is TGCGCCAGCAGCTCGGTCGTATCAGGGGGCGACTATGGCTACACCTTC.

The chain joins TRBV5-1 to TRBJ1-2, with D uncertain. The CDR3 covers 14 residues. The V gene's germline CDR1 is SGHRS and CDR2 YFSETQ. Trimming left V 4 bases short and J 2 bases short, with 12 bases between. CDR3 DNA: TGCGCCAGCAGCCTGGGAGGGATAAACTATGGCTACACCTTC. Translated, it gives CASSLGGINYGYTF.

The rearrangement links TRBV18 to TRBJ1-1; 8 bases match TRBD1. V lost 3 bases and J lost 5; bases outside the gene matches: 11. CDR1 is KGHSH and CDR2 is LQKENI in the germline V gene. The CDR3 loop spans 16 amino acids. The DNA for the CDR3 is TGTGCCAGCTCACCGATTCAGGACAGGGTTAGGACTGAAGCTTTCTTT. Translating gives CASSPIQDRVRTEAFF.

This chain uses TRBV7-2 with TRBJ1-1, with TRBD1 matching 9 bases. The CDR3 sequence is 17 residues long. Germline CDR1 reads SGHTA; CDR2 reads FQGNSA. V trimming: 5 bases; J trimming: 10 bases; junction bases outside the gene matches: 20. The CDR3 DNA reads TGTGCCAGCAGCATAATACCGGGACAGGGCCTCTTTGAGACAGCTTTCTTT. Translating gives CASSIIPGQGLFETAFF. Supplemented by reference TRBV7-2 and TRBJ1-1, the full variable domain reads GAGVSQSPSNKVTEKGKDVELRCDPISGHTALYWYRQSLGQGLEFLIYFQGNSAPDKSGLPSDRFSAERTGGSVSTLTIQRTQQEDSAVYLCASSIIPGQGLFETAFFGQGTRLTVV.

The chain has TRBV27 and TRBJ1-1; TRBD1 is a possible D gene (6 bases). CDR1 and CDR2 (germline): MNHEY, SMNVEV (reference sequence). Between the trimmed V and J ends, which lost 6 bases and 5 bases, there was a span of 13 bases. This CDR3 is 13 amino acids long. In nucleotides, the CDR3 is TGTGCCAGCAGCTCTTACAGGGAGACTGAAGCTTTCTTT. As protein: CASSSYRETEAFF.

The J gene is TRBJ1-4, the V gene TRBV5-1; 10 nucleotides align to TRBD1. The V segment lost 8 bases and the J segment 5 bases; nucleotides outside the gene matches: 3. Germline V CDR1 and CDR2: SGHRS, YFSETQ. The CDR3 sequence is 13 residues long. CDR3 DNA sequence: TGCGCCAGTAGACAGGGGGCGAATGAAAAACTGTTTTTT. Encoded protein: CASRQGANEKLFF. Full variable domain (outside the CDR3, taken from reference TRBV5-1 and TRBJ1-4): KAGVTQTPRYLIKTRGQQVTLSCSPISGHRSVSWYQQTPGQGLQFLFEYFSETQRNKGNFPGRFSGRQFSNSRSEMNVSTLELGDSALYLCASRQGANEKLFFGSGTQLSVL.

The rearrangement links TRBV5-1 to TRBJ1-2; D gene uncertain. The V gene lost 0 bases and the J gene lost 4 bases, with 10 bases spanning the gap. Germline V lookup: CDR1 SGHRS, CDR2 YFSETQ. CDR3 length: 14 amino acids. CDR3 loop: CASSLADGLYGYTF. CDR3 in DNA: TGCGCCAGCAGCTTGGCCGACGGACTCTATGGCTACACCTTC.

This clone has only a few counts. The chain uses TRBV2 and TRBJ1-5; tentatively, D is TRBD1 (5 bases). This CDR3 spans 12 amino acids. CDR1 and CDR2 from the germline V gene are SNHLY and FYNNEI. Trimming took 3 bases from V and 9 from J, leaving 9 bases between them. The CDR3 sequence: CASSDRVGPQHF. The CDR3 coding sequence is TGTGCCAGCAGTGACAGGGTGGGGCCCCAGCATTTT.

This sequence joins TRBV19 and TRBJ2-5; TRBD1 matches 9 bases. This CDR3 has 14 amino acids. Germline V lookup: CDR1 LNHDA, CDR2 SQIVND (reference sequence). Trimming at V came to 4 bases and at J to 4 bases, leaving 4 bases not matched to a gene. CDR3 loop: CASSRNRGPETQYF. The CDR3 DNA sequence: TGTGCCAGTAGTAGGAACAGGGGGCCAGAGACCCAGTACTTC.

The chain carries TRBV30 and TRBJ1-6; TRBD1 is a possible D gene (5 bases). CDR3 length: 20 amino acids. Germline V gives CDR1 GTSNPN, CDR2 SVGIG (reference sequence). Deletions cut 3 bases from V and 0 bases from J, with 24 bases between. CDR3 region: CAWRPPQGPWGGSYNSPLHF. The CDR3 DNA reads as TGTGCCTGGAGGCCACCGCAAGGACCCTGGGGGGGCTCCTATAATTCACCCCTCCACTTT.

The chain uses TRBV20-1 and TRBJ2-1; 8 bases fit TRBD2. V dropped 3 bases and J dropped 8; count of bases not matched to a gene: 9. CDR1 is DFQATT and CDR2 is SNEGSKA in the germline V gene (reference sequence). There are 14 residues in the CDR3. CDR3 nucleotides: TGCAGTGCTAGTGCGAGCGGGGGTGGGGATGAGCAGTTCTTC. This translates into CSASASGGGDEQFF.

The chain joins TRBV28 to TRBJ1-2; 7 bases agree with TRBD1. V lost 4 bases and J lost 0; bases outside the gene matches: 5. Germline lookup yields CDR1 MDHEN and CDR2 SYDVKM. The CDR3 is 15 amino acids. CDR3 in DNA: TGTGCCAGCAGTTCGGACGGGACAGCTAACTATGGCTACACCTTC. Protein product: CASSSDGTANYGYTF.

CDR3 sequence reads: CASTYNRDRRTEAFF. The CDR3 region has the DNA TGTGCCAGCACTTACAACCGGGACAGACGGACTGAAGCTTTCTTT. This rearrangement joins TRBV7-8 to TRBJ1-1; 7 bases fit TRBD1. Trimming removed 7 bases from V and 5 bases from J; junction bases left unmatched: 13. This CDR3 is 15 amino acids long. CDR1 is SGHVS and CDR2 is FQNEAQ in the germline V gene.

The V call is TRBV27, the J call TRBJ2-7; TRBD1 matches at 7 bases. The CDR3 loop spans 15 amino acids. Per the germline V gene, CDR1 is MNHEY and CDR2 is SMNVEV (reference sequence). The J segment lost 2 bases and the V segment lost 6 bases, leaving 10 bases of the junction unmatched. Here the CDR3 DNA reads TGTGCCAGCAGCCCGGGACAGCGACCCCCCTACGAGCAGTACTTC. It yields the protein CASSPGQRPPYEQYF.

The rearrangement uses TRBV5-1 and TRBJ2-7, with TRBD1 matching 8 bases. The CDR3 length is 14 residues. Germline CDR1 and CDR2: SGHRS and YFSETQ. J gave up 7 bases and V 4 bases, and 10 bases lay outside the gene matches. In DNA, the CDR3 is TGCGCCAGCAGCACTAGCCCGACAGGGGATGAGCAGTACTTC. Residues: CASSTSPTGDEQYF.

The chain combines TRBV28 with TRBJ1-2, with 11 bases identical to TRBD1. From germline, CDR1 is MDHEN and CDR2 SYDVKM. Trimming at V came to 2 bases and at J to 4 bases, leaving 0 bases not matched to a gene. The CDR3 extends over 14 amino acids. CDR3 sequence (DNA): TGTGCCAGCAGTTTAGGACAGGGGGCCTATGGCTACACCTTC. It is translated as CASSLGQGAYGYTF.

The chain links TRBV5-5 to TRBJ2-1; 7 bases agree with TRBD1. The trim removed 3 bases at V and 7 bases at J, leaving 7 bases unmatched. This CDR3 is built from 14 residues. Germline CDR1 and CDR2: SGHKS and YYEKEE (reference sequence). CDR3 amino acids: CASSYPTGWNEQFF. CDR3 nucleotides: TGTGCCAGCAGCTACCCGACAGGGTGGAATGAGCAGTTCTTC.

The rearrangement uses TRBV19 and TRBJ2-6; 8 nucleotides align to TRBD1. Germline V gene sequence: CDR1 LNHDA, CDR2 SQIVND (reference sequence). The trim removed 7 bases at V and 2 bases at J, leaving 7 bases unmatched. The CDR3 is 16 residues long. CDR3 sequence (DNA): TGTGCCAGTACTGGACAGGGCTTTCCTGGGGCCAACGTCCTGACTTTC. This encodes CASTGQGFPGANVLTF. Supplemented by reference TRBV19 and TRBJ2-6, the full variable domain reads DGGITQSPKYLFRKEGQNVTLSCEQNLNHDAMYWYRQDPGQGLRLIYYSQIVNDFQKGDIAEGYSVSREKKESFPLTVTSAQKNPTAFYLCASTGQGFPGANVLTFGAGSRLTVL.

The CDR3 nucleotides read TGTGCCAGCAGGGACAGGGGATCCAATCAGCCCCAGCATTTT. It translates to CASRDRGSNQPQHF. The rearrangement links TRBV2 to TRBJ1-5; 9 bases match TRBD1. Looked up from germline, CDR1 is SNHLY and CDR2 is FYNNEI. The CDR3 contains 14 residues. Losses at the gene ends were 6 bases for V and 3 bases for J; bases not matched to a gene: 3.

The chain combines TRBV5-8 with TRBJ2-1; the match to TRBD2 covers 9 bases. CDR1 SGHTS and CDR2 YDEGEE come from the germline V gene. V gave up 0 bases and J gave up 7 bases; unmatched junction bases: 8. CDR3 length: 16 amino acids. CDR3 DNA sequence: TGTGCCAGCAGCTTGGGTGGCGGGGGGGCCAGGAATGAGCAGTTCTTC. It specifies CASSLGGGGARNEQFF.

The genes are TRBV30 and TRBJ1-4; no clear D gene. Germline V gene lookup returns CDR1 GTSNPN and CDR2 SVGIG (reference sequence). The CDR3 is 14 residues long. The V gene lost 0 bases and the J gene lost 4 bases, with 9 bases spanning the gap. The CDR3 nucleotides are TGTGCCTGGAGTGTTACGGGAGGTAATGAAAAACTGTTTTTT. It translates to CAWSVTGGNEKLFF.

In this sample, this clone turned up a few times. The chain joins TRBV7-9 to TRBJ1-2; 10 nucleotides match TRBD1. The CDR3 loop spans 13 amino acids. After removal of 5 bases from V and 8 bases from J, the junction contained 5 bases not matched to a gene. The germline gives CDR1 SEHNR, CDR2 FQNEAQ (reference sequence). CDR3 coding DNA: TGTGCCAGCAGCGCGACAGGGGGCCAGGGCTACACCTTC. Protein product: CASSATGGQGYTF. Filled out from reference TRBV7-9 and TRBJ1-2, the complete variable domain reads DTGVSQNPRHKITKRGQNVTFRCDPISEHNRLYWYRQTLGQGPEFLTYFQNEAQLEKSRLLSDRFSAERPKGSFSTLEIQRTEQGDSAMYLCASSATGGQGYTFGSGTRLTVV.

The CDR3 bases are TGTGCCAGCAGCCAAGGTGGGACGGGAGGTCGAGAGACCCAGTACTTC. It codes for CASSQGGTGGRETQYF. The J gene is TRBJ2-5, the V gene TRBV3-1 (or the pseudogene TRBV3-2); TRBD2 aligns across 7 bases. Trimming cost V 1 base and J 4 bases; bases outside gene matches: 9. The length of the CDR3 is 16 residues. The germline CDR1 and CDR2 sequences are LGHDT and YNNKEL (reference sequence).

V is TRBV7-6 and J is TRBJ2-4, with TRBD2 matching 10 bases. The CDR3 is made up of 18 amino acids. V lost 3 bases and J lost 2; bases outside the gene matches: 10. Germline V gene lookup returns CDR1 SGHVS and CDR2 FNYEAQ. The CDR3 region has the DNA TGTGCCAGCAGCTTGGGTCGAGCGGGGGGGGCAACCAAAAACATTCAGTACTTC. It codes for CASSLGRAGGATKNIQYF.